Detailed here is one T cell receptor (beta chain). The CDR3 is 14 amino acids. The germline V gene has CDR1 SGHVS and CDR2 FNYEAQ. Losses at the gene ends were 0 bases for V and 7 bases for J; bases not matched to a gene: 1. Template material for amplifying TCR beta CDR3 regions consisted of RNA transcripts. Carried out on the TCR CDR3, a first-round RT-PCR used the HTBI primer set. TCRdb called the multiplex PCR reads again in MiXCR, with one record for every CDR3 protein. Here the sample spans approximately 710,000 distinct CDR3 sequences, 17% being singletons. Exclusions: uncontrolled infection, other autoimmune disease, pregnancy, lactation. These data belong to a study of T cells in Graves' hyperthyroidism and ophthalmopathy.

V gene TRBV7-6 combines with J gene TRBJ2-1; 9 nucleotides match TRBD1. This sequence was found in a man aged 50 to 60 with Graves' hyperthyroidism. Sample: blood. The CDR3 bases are TGTGCCAGCAGCTTAGCGACAGGGGGGAATGAGCAGTTCTTC. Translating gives CASSLATGGNEQFF.